This T cell receptor (beta chain) derives from a study of shared clonotypes between healthy human individuals. All participating donors were Caucasian adults from Nashville, Tennessee. Here immunoSEQ multiplex PCR was the method, and the copy in TCRdb shows in-frame clones only, minus some. The sample has 1,400,000 or so clones, approximately 98.5% seen once. Germline assignment: CDR1 SGHRS and CDR2 YFSETQ. This CDR3 has 14 residues. V lost 4 bases, J lost 6 bases, and 8 bases stayed unmatched. This chain links TRBV5-1 with TRBJ1-1; 8 bases match TRBD1. The TCR originated in a young man in good health. The specimen was naive CD4+ T cells sorted from blood. Subset given: CD45RA+ positively selected. CDR3 in amino acids: CASSIGQGTPEAFF. In DNA, the CDR3 is TGCGCCAGCAGCATAGGACAGGGTACCCCTGAAGCTTTCTTT.